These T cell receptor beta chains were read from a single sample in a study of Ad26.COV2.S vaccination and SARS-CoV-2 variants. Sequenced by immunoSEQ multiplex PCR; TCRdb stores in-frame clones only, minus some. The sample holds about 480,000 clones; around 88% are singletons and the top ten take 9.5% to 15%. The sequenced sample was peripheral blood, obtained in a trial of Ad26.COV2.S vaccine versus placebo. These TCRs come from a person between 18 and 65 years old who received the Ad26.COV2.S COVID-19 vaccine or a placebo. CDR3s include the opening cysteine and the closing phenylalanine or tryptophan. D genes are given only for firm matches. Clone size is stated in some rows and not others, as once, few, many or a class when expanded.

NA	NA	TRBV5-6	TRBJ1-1	CASSSRRLVNTEAFF	TGTGCCAGCAGCAGTCGGAGATTGGTGAACACTGAAGCTTTCTTT
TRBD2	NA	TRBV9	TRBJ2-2	CASSVTGGTNTGELFF	TGTGCCAGCAGCGTTACGGGGGGAACGAACACCGGGGAGCTGTTTTTT
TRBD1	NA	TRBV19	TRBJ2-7	CASSISGTGSGEQYF	TGTGCCAGTAGTATATCCGGGACAGGGTCGGGCGAGCAGTACTTC
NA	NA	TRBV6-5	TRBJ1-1	CASSYGTSGVGTEAFF	TGTGCCAGCAGTTACGGGACATCCGGGGTGGGCACTGAAGCTTTCTTT
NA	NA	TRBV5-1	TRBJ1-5	CASSLEAGNQPQHF	TGCGCCAGCAGCTTGGAGGCCGGCAATCAGCCCCAGCATTTT
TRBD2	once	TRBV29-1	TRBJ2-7	CSAWTSASSYEQYF	TGCAGCGCCTGGACTAGCGCGAGCTCCTACGAGCAGTACTTC
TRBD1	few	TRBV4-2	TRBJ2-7	CASSPQTGYPYEQYF	TGTGCCAGCAGCCCCCAGACAGGGTATCCCTACGAGCAGTACTTC
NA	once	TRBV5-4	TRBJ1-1	CASSLLSWDTEAFF	TGTGCCAGCAGCTTACTTTCGTGGGACACTGAAGCTTTCTTT
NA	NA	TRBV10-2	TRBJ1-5	CASTEAGNQPQHF	TGCGCCAGCACCGAGGCGGGGAATCAGCCCCAGCATTTT
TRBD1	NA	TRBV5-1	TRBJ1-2	CASSISPGQGNYGYTF	TGCGCCAGCAGCATAAGCCCGGGACAGGGAAACTATGGCTACACCTTC
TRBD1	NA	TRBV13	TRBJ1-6	CASSLRDRALGSPLHF	TGTGCCAGCAGTCTACGGGACAGGGCCTTAGGTTCACCCCTCCACTTT
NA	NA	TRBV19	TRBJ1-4	CASSISGLGEKLFF	TGTGCCAGTAGTATATCCGGGTTGGGAGAAAAACTGTTTTTT
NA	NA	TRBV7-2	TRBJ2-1	CASSFRNEQFF	TGTGCCAGCAGCTTTAGGAATGAGCAGTTCTTC
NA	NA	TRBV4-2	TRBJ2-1	CASSQEGINNEQFF	TGTGCCAGCAGCCAGGAGGGGATTAACAATGAGCAGTTCTTC
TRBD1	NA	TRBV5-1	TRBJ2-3	CASSLGGGETDTQYF	TGCGCCAGCAGCTTGGGAGGGGGCGAGACAGATACGCAGTATTTT
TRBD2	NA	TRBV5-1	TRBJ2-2	CATLAGPNTGELFF	TGCGCCACCTTAGCGGGACCGAACACCGGGGAGCTGTTTTTT
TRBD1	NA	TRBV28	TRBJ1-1	CASSLPRWGQGVSIDAEAFF	TGTGCCAGCAGTTTACCTCGTTGGGGACAGGGGGTCTCTATTGACGCTGAAGCTTTCTTT
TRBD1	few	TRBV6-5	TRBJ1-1	CASSQQGASGAFF	TGTGCCAGCAGTCAACAGGGGGCCTCCGGAGCTTTCTTT
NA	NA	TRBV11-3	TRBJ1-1	CASSLDYRSEAFF	TGTGCCAGCAGCTTAGACTACAGAAGCGAAGCTTTCTTT
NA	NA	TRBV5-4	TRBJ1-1	CASSSETRMNTEAFF	TGTGCCAGCAGCTCAGAGACAAGGATGAACACTGAAGCTTTCTTT
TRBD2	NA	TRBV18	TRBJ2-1	CASSPRTSGLPEQFF	TGTGCCAGCTCACCGAGGACTAGCGGGCTTCCTGAGCAGTTCTTC
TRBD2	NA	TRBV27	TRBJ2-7	CASRSASGGTYEQYF	TGTGCCAGCAGATCGGCTAGCGGGGGGACCTACGAGCAGTACTTC
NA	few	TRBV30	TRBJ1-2	CAWSPDSTNYGYTF	TGTGCCTGGAGTCCCGACAGTACTAACTATGGCTACACCTTC
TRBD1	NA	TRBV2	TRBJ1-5	CASSSGTANQPQHF	TGTGCCAGCAGCTCCGGGACAGCTAATCAGCCCCAGCATTTT
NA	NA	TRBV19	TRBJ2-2	CASRSRLLTGELFF	TGTGCCAGTAGGTCCCGACTACTCACCGGGGAGCTGTTTTTT
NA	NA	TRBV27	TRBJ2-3	CASSFSRSSTDTQYF	TGTGCCAGCAGTTTCTCCCGGAGTAGCACAGATACGCAGTATTTT
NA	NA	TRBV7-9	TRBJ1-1	CASTSGQGTEAFF	TGTGCCAGCACCTCGGGGCAGGGAACTGAAGCTTTCTTT
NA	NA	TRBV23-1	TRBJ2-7	CASSQSHTNSYEQYF	TGCGCCAGCAGTCAATCGCACACTAACTCCTACGAGCAGTACTTC
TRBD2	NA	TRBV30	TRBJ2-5	CASGRGRQETQYF	TGTGCCTCCGGGAGGGGCAGACAAGAGACCCAGTACTTC
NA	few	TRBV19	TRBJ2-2	CASSPFPGTGELFF	TGTGCCAGTAGCCCATTTCCCGGCACCGGGGAGCTGTTTTTT
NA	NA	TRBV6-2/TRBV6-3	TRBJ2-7	CASSSYRSYEQYF	TGTGCCAGCAGTTCTTACAGGTCCTACGAGCAGTACTTC
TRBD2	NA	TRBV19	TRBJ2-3	CASSIPRTSGSTDTQYF	TGTGCCAGTAGTATTCCCCGGACTAGCGGAAGCACAGATACGCAGTATTTT
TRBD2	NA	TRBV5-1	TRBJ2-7	CASSLAGQTYEQYF	TGCGCCAGCAGCCTAGCGGGGCAAACTTACGAGCAGTACTTC
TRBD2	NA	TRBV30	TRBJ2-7	CAWSPGTSGYEQYF	TGTGCCTGGAGTCCCGGGACTAGCGGCTACGAGCAGTACTTC
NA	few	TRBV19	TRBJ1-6	CASSIGPGRDNSPLHF	TGTGCCAGTAGTATTGGTCCCGGGCGCGATAATTCACCCCTCCACTTT
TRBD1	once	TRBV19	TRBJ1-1	CASSILDRGPNTEAFF	TGTGCCAGTAGTATATTAGACAGGGGGCCGAACACTGAAGCTTTCTTT
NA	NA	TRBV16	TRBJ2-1	CASSQSTAYNEQFF	TGTGCCAGCAGCCAGTCGACTGCCTACAATGAGCAGTTCTTC
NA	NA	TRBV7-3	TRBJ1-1	CASSLQGQTEAFF	TGTGCCAGCAGCTTGCAGGGACAAACTGAAGCTTTCTTT
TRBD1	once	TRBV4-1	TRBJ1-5	CASSPSSTGLSQPQHF	TGCGCCAGCAGCCCCTCATCGACAGGGCTTAGTCAGCCCCAGCATTTT
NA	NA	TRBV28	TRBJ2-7	CASSRYEQYF	TGTGCCAGCAGCCGCTACGAGCAGTACTTC
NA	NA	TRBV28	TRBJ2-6	CASSFSGVGNGANVLTF	TGTGCCAGCAGTTTTTCTGGAGTAGGGAATGGGGCCAACGTCCTGACTTTC
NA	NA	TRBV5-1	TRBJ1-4	CASSLFGEKLFF	TGCGCCAGCAGCTTATTCGGTGAAAAACTGTTTTTT
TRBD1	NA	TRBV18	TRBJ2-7	CASQQGTGINYEQYF	TGTGCCAGCCAACAGGGGACAGGGATCAACTACGAGCAGTACTTC
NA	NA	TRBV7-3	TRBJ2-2	CASSRTDANTGELFF	TGTGCCAGCAGTAGGACAGACGCGAACACCGGGGAGCTGTTTTTT
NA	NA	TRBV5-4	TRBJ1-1	CASSQAGTTEAFF	TGTGCCAGCAGCCAAGCGGGGACAACTGAAGCTTTCTTT
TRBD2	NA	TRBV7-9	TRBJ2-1	CASSTLAGVYEQFF	TGTGCCAGCAGCACGCTAGCGGGAGTCTATGAGCAGTTCTTC